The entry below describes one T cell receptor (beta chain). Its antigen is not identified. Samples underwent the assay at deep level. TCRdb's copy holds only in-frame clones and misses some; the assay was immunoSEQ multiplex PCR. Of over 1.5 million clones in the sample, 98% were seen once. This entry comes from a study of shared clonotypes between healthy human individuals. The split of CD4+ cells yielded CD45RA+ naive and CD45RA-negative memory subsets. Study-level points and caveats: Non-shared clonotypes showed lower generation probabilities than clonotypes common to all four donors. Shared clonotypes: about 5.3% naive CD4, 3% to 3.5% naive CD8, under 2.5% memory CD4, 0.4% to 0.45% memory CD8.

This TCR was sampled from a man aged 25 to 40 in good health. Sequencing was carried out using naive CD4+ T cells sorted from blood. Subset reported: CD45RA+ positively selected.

The CDR3 nucleotides read TGTGCCAGCAGCTTAGAGGGTTTTCAGCCCCAGCATTTT. Translating it yields CASSLEGFQPQHF. V is TRBV5-5 and J is TRBJ1-5, with no clear D. The germline gives CDR1 SGHKS, CDR2 YYEKEE (reference sequence). This CDR3 has 13 amino acids. Trimming took off 2 bases at V and 6 bases at J, with 9 bases between the two ends.